A single sample gave rise to the 11 T cell receptor beta chains below, sequenced in a study of CD8 T cells in Susac syndrome. RNA totalling about 0.5 to 1 ug underwent reverse transcription with random hexamers. TCRdb re-called the immunoSEQ multiplex PCR reads with MiXCR, one entry per CDR3 protein. The repertoire holds about 280,000 distinct CDR3 sequences, with around 83% as singletons. The sequencing sample was made of CD8+ T cells from PBMCs. These receptors all stem from a human donor with multiple sclerosis.

V is TRBV3-1 and J is TRBJ2-1, with a tentative D call TRBD2 (5 bases). V lost 0 bases and J 4 bases, leaving 13 bases between the germline ends. Germline loops: CDR1 LGHDT, CDR2 YNNKEL (reference sequence). CDR3 length equals 16 residues. The CDR3 sequence: CASSQDERLPYNEQFF. The CDR3 DNA reads as TGTGCCAGCAGCCAAGATGAGAGACTACCGTACAATGAGCAGTTCTTC.

The J gene is TRBJ2-7, the V gene TRBV4-1; 13 bases are a match to TRBD2. The CDR3 runs to 16 residues. The trim removed 0 bases at V and 6 bases at J, leaving 5 bases unmatched. CDR1 is MGHRA and CDR2 is YSYEKL in the germline V gene. The DNA for the CDR3 is TGCGCCAGCAGCCAAGACCCGAGGACTAGCGGGGGCGAGCAGTACTTC. Protein: CASSQDPRTSGGEQYF.

The gene calls are TRBV29-1 and TRBJ2-1; 7 nucleotides agree with TRBD2. V was pared by 1 base and J by 4 bases, with 10 bases of the junction left unmatched. Per germline, CDR1 SQVTM and CDR2 ANQGSEA. This CDR3 spans 16 amino acids. CDR3: CSVEGVGSGRYNEQFF. The CDR3 coding sequence is TGCAGCGTTGAAGGGGTTGGTAGCGGGCGATACAATGAGCAGTTCTTC.

This rearrangement joins TRBV27 to TRBJ2-1, with a possible D match to TRBD1 (6 bases). The germline V and J ends were trimmed by 6 bases and 7 bases, with 19 bases remaining between them. This CDR3 contains 15 residues. Germline CDR1 MNHEY, CDR2 SMNVEV (reference sequence). CDR3 coding DNA: TGTGCCAGCAGCCCCTCCCCAGGGGCATGGAATGAGCAGTTCTTC. Residues: CASSPSPGAWNEQFF.

This clonotype was counted only a few times. CDR3 nucleotide sequence: TGTGCCAGCAGTTACGTACGGGACAATGAGCAGTTCTTC. Residues: CASSYVRDNEQFF. The J gene is TRBJ2-1, the V gene TRBV6-5; D uncertain. V was pared by 2 bases and J by 5 bases, with 7 bases between. Germline V lookup: CDR1 MNHEY, CDR2 SVGAGI. CDR3 length: 13 amino acids.

This CDR3 reads CAISEDGTAYTGELFF. The CDR3 DNA follows: TGTGCCATCAGTGAAGATGGGACAGCTTACACCGGGGAGCTGTTTTTT. The chain is built from TRBV10-3 and TRBJ2-2, with 7 bases fitting TRBD1. This CDR3 region has 16 residues. CDR1 and CDR2 from the germline V gene are ENHRY and SYGVKD. J lost 3 bases, V lost 3 bases, and 7 bases had no gene match.

CDR3 coding DNA: TGTGCCAGCAGCACGTGGCGGGAGGGCCCCACCGGGGAGCTGTTTTTT. As protein: CASSTWREGPTGELFF. The gene calls are TRBV6-1 and TRBJ2-2; TRBD2 matches at 9 bases. V was clipped by 6 bases and J by 4 bases; unmatched bases: 9. Germline CDR1 and CDR2: MNHNS and SASEGT. The CDR3 sequence is 16 residues long.

This clonotype was observed once. The chain has TRBV13 and TRBJ1-1; D is uncertain. CDR1 PRHDT and CDR2 FYEKMQ come from the germline V gene (reference sequence). CDR3 length equals 14 residues. Trimming cost V 5 bases and J 1 base, with 11 bases left between them. CDR3 protein: CASSREHQNTEAFF. The CDR3 DNA follows: TGTGCCAGCAGCCGCGAACACCAGAACACTGAAGCTTTCTTT.

The rearrangement uses TRBV2 and TRBJ1-5; 8 bases fit TRBD1. The V gene end was trimmed by 0 bases and the J gene end by 3 bases; junction bases not matched to a gene: 7. This CDR3 region has 17 residues. Germline V gene data show CDR1 as SNHLY and CDR2 as FYNNEI. CDR3: CASSEASRGRSNQPQHF. The CDR3 nucleotides are TGTGCCAGCAGTGAAGCGTCCAGGGGGCGTTCCAATCAGCCCCAGCATTTT.

The chain recombines TRBV20-1 with TRBJ2-2; D might be TRBD2 (5 bases). Between the trimmed V and J ends, which lost 3 bases and 1 base, there was a span of 15 bases. CDR3 length: 16 residues. Germline CDR1 is DFQATT and CDR2 is SNEGSKA (reference sequence). CDR3 sequence: CSASELWGVNTGELFF. Written as DNA, the CDR3 is TGCAGTGCTAGTGAATTGTGGGGAGTGAACACCGGGGAGCTGTTTTTT.

This sequence joins TRBV7-3 and TRBJ2-7, with D possibly being TRBD1 (5 bases). The CDR3 sequence is 15 residues long. The V end was cut by 3 bases, the J end by 0 bases, with 12 bases between. Per the germline V gene, CDR1 is SGHTA and CDR2 is FQGTGA. CDR3 protein: CASSLGLGSSYEQYF. DNA of the CDR3: TGTGCCAGCAGCTTGGGGCTCGGTAGCTCCTACGAGCAGTACTTC.